The present T cell receptor beta chain was sequenced within a study of cytomegalovirus exposure and HLA in healthy donors. Overall study context: As an earlier analysis found, roughly 170 million T cells yielded 100 million to 130 million unique TCR beta sequences. Within an early data release were approximately 85 million unique TCRs drawn from HLA-typed donors. Study-level results: An analysis that came later showed most CMV-associated TCR beta chains appearing HLA-restricted.

There are a few counts of this clone. Its antigen remains unidentified. This PCR relied on a set of 60 Vbeta primers and 13 Jbeta primers. Sequenced by immunoSEQ multiplex PCR; TCRdb stores in-frame clones only, minus some. The repertoire holds about 130,000 clones, with about 73% as singletons. The CDR3 consists of 17 residues. In germline, CDR1 is SGHRS, CDR2 YFSETQ. V dropped 0 bases and J dropped 3 bases, with 18 bases sitting between them. The receptor was derived from a woman between 40 and 55 years old in good health and CMV-seropositive. The rearrangement links TRBV5-1 to TRBJ1-1; perhaps TRBD1 as D (6 bases). The sequenced material came from PBMCs. This CDR3 reads CASSLARGQGIDTEAFF. CDR3 DNA: TGCGCCAGCAGCTTGGCTAGGGGTCAGGGGATAGACACTGAAGCTTTCTTT.